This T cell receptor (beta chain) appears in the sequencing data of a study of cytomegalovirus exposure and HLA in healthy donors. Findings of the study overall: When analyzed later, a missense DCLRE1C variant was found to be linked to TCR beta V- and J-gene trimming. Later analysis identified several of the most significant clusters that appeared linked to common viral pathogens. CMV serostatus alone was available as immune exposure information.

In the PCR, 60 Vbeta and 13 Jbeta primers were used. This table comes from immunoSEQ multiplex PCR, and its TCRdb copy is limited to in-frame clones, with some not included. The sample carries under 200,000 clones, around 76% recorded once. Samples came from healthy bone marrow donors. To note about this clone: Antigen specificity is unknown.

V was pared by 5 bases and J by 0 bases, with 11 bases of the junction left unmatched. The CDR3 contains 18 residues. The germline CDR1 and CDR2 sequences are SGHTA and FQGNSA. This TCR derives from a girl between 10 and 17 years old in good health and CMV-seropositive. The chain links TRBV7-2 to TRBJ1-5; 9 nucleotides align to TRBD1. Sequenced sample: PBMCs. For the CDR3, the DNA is TGTGCCAGCAGCCACCACCGGACAGGGGTTTATAGCAATCAGCCCCAGCATTTT. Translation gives CASSHHRTGVYSNQPQHF.